This T cell receptor (beta chain) is drawn from a study of naive and memory T cell subsets. The study's findings and limits: Tuberculin site TCR excess was interpreted as type IV hypersensitivity infiltration.

As to treatment: skin biopsy from PPD injection site in Mantoux-positive individual. Input was about 1 to 1,100 ng of DNase-treated total RNA without cell sorting. Individuals with a positive Mantoux test gave biopsies from PPD-injected skin. Reverse transcription of blood and skin TCR RNA was primed at alpha and beta constant regions. MiXCR, run by TCRdb on the UMI-ligation and nested PCR reads, gives a single entry per CDR3 protein. The sample yields fewer than 20,000 distinct CDR3 sequences, roughly 9.8% seen once. This CDR3 is 14 amino acids long. V was clipped by 4 bases and J by 0 bases, with 10 bases between them. Germline values: CDR1 DFQATT, CDR2 SNEGSKA (reference sequence). In this sample, this clonotype turned up many times. Its specificity is not known.

V is TRBV20-1 and J is TRBJ2-1, with a possible D match to TRBD2 (5 bases). Specimen: skin, collected from a tuberculin skin test site. This clonotype originated in an adult in good health. The CDR3, as DNA: TGCAGTGCTATGGACTTTAGCTCCTACAATGAGCAGTTCTTC. Protein sequence: CSAMDFSSYNEQFF.